This T cell receptor beta chain was identified during a study of T-cell reconstitution after alpha-beta-depleted transplantation in children. Germline assignment: CDR1 MDHEN and CDR2 SYDVKM. The CDR3 totals 13 residues. The germline V and J ends were trimmed by 5 bases and 5 bases, with 12 bases remaining between them. Researchers prepared the TCRbeta library using unique molecular identifiers, the study reports. TCRdb reanalysed the PCR reads using MiXCR and keeps one entry per CDR3 protein. The profile shows fewer than 95,000 distinct CDR3 sequences, 12% of them singletons. The chain couples TRBV28 to TRBJ1-2; D is perhaps TRBD1 (6 bases). Sequencing used PBMCs from the stem cell graft donor, obtained from the stem cell graft. The TCR originated in a human donor who donated a stem cell graft to a child with inherited bone marrow failure. CDR3 loop: CASSPLTGYGYTF. The DNA for the CDR3 is TGTGCCAGCAGTCCGCTTACAGGGTATGGCTACACCTTC.